The 2 T cell receptor beta chains below come from one sample, sequenced in a study of T and B cells in COVID-19 patients. BIOMED2 TRB-A/B primer pools were used in multiplex TRB PCR. TCRdb ran MiXCR on the multiplex PCR reads and lists one entry per CDR3 protein. Of 5,500 to 8,000 distinct CDR3 sequences in the sample, 30% to 35% were seen once. TRB was amplified from around 250-460 ng of blood genomic DNA. Sequences were obtained from blood. The receptor set was obtained from a human donor with active COVID-19.

This clonotype showed up just a few times. The genes are TRBV6-5 and TRBJ1-1, with 7 bases lining up with TRBD1. Looked up from germline, CDR1 is MNHEY and CDR2 is SVGAGI. The CDR3 contains 14 residues. Trimming cost V 0 bases and J 6 bases; bases outside gene matches: 4. The CDR3 sequence is CASSYSGDSSEAFF. CDR3 nucleotide sequence: TGTGCCAGCAGTTACTCAGGGGACAGCTCTGAAGCTTTCTTT.

This clonotype was seen only a few times. The genes are TRBV7-2 and TRBJ2-2; weak D call: TRBD2 (5 bases). Germline-derived CDR1 and CDR2 are SGHTA and FQGNSA. V lost 5 bases and J 0 bases, leaving 13 bases between the germline ends. The CDR3 is made up of 16 amino acids. CDR3 bases: TGTGCCAGCAGCCCTCCGTCTAGCCCGAACACCGGGGAGCTGTTTTTT. Translating gives CASSPPSSPNTGELFF.